The source of this T cell receptor beta chain is a study of blood T cell repertoires in COVID-19. Study-level background: Acute and convalescent COVID-19 samples came from the United States, Italy and Spain.

The V and J ends lost 2 bases and 5 bases, in that order; junction bases with no gene match: 6. Germline CDR1 LGHNA, CDR2 YNFKEQ. The CDR3 is 15 residues long. As processed by the authors: Reference gene primer amplification gave nucleated cell count estimates. Assay used: immunoSEQ multiplex PCR; TCRdb lists only in-frame clones, some missing. The DNA gave D and trimming, while V, J and clone size come from that table. The repertoire holds 150,000 to 200,000 clones, with around 83% as singletons. The chain uses TRBV4-2 and TRBJ2-7; 10 positions match TRBD2. The sequence was collected from a woman between 65 and 79 years old with COVID-19, enrolled during active disease. Sequencing used peripheral blood. The CDR3 sequence: CASSQSLAGDHEQYF. In nucleotides, the CDR3 is TGTGCCAGCAGCCAATCCCTAGCGGGAGATCACGAGCAGTACTTC.